These T cell receptor beta chains were read from a single sample in a study of T cell responses to AZD1222 COVID-19 vaccine. Profiling relied on immunoSEQ multiplex PCR, and the TCRdb table lists in-frame clones only, not all of them. This table holds under 150,000 clones, 90% found once. Sequencing was performed on peripheral blood, taken on day 0 of AZD1222 vaccination. The source of these receptors is an adult in good health. Both conserved end residues are trimmed from each CDR3. The order of the fields is D gene, V gene, J gene, CDR3 protein. The D gene is left open where the match is weak.

>TRBD1|TRBV3-1/TRBV3-2|TRBJ1-2
ASSSGQDRYGYT
>TRBD2|TRBV9|TRBJ2-7
ASSISSGGLKVNEQY
>TRBD1|TRBV5-1|TRBJ1-2
ASSLAGTGGGYT
>TRBD1|TRBV10-3|TRBJ2-5
AISEDRGRSQY
>-|TRBV7-9|TRBJ1-3
ASSEDTYSGNTIY
>-|TRBV6-5|TRBJ1-5
ASSYDSGYSNQPQH
>TRBD2|TRBV7-9|TRBJ2-1
ASSLGLAGVGNEQF
>-|TRBV10-1|TRBJ2-2
ASAENTGELF
>TRBD1|TRBV5-6|TRBJ1-2
ASSLADRVFGGYT
>-|TRBV5-8|TRBJ1-2
ASSSAVGSMDGYT
>TRBD2|TRBV11-3|TRBJ2-1
ASSAGDRWSSYNEQF
>TRBD1|TRBV19|TRBJ2-2
ATVKRTGGITGELF
>TRBD1|TRBV7-8|TRBJ1-2
ASSLSWTGRLLGGYT
>TRBD2|TRBV10-3|TRBJ2-3
AICSGGVTDTQY
>-|TRBV27|TRBJ2-3
ASSSPSGTDTQY
>TRBD1|TRBV12-5|TRBJ1-2
ASGPGTGRGYGYT
>TRBD2|TRBV4-3|TRBJ2-1
ASSQDGLAGNYNEQF
>-|TRBV7-9|TRBJ1-6
ASSLAVGYNSPLH
>TRBD2|TRBV7-3|TRBJ2-1
ASSPLRGGSYNEQF
>-|TRBV2|TRBJ2-1
ASSDVPGGVFLEQF
>-|TRBV7-8|TRBJ2-1
ASSLAASSYNEQF
>-|TRBV13|TRBJ1-1
ASSLTGGSTEAF
>TRBD2|TRBV6-2/TRBV6-3|TRBJ2-7
ASSSSGGLYEQY
>-|TRBV7-2|TRBJ2-2
ASSPLSGNTGELF
>-|TRBV19|TRBJ1-1
ASSIGGEGARAF
>TRBD1|TRBV9|TRBJ2-2
ASSPRQGGGTGELF
>-|TRBV30|TRBJ1-5
AWSVSVAGYQPQH
>-|TRBV7-9|TRBJ2-3
ASTPQVAPSTDTQY
>-|TRBV27|TRBJ1-5
ASSPQVSNQPQH
>-|TRBV7-9|TRBJ2-2
ASSSPAGSRVGELF
>-|TRBV5-1|TRBJ1-5
ASSLEGGNQPQH
>-|TRBV7-3|TRBJ1-4
ASSQTGQNEKLF
>-|TRBV7-8|TRBJ2-2
ASSLDPTGELF
>TRBD2|TRBV5-1|TRBJ2-3
ASSSGLAGGPKLTDTQY
>-|TRBV12-3/TRBV12-4|TRBJ1-2
ASIQGSYGYT
>-|TRBV2|TRBJ1-1
ASMREDAEAF
>-|TRBV7-9|TRBJ1-6
ASSSRTELLH
>TRBD1|TRBV5-6|TRBJ1-3
ASSLGQVPSLVSGNTIY
>TRBD2|TRBV7-3|TRBJ2-7
ASSLRGTSFYEQY
>-|TRBV7-2|TRBJ1-6
ASSQSGVYNSPLH
>-|TRBV27|TRBJ1-3
ASSARSSGNTIY
>-|TRBV11-2|TRBJ1-1
ASSSQYTEAF
>TRBD2|TRBV9|TRBJ2-5
ASSPRGLAGGPGETQY
>-|TRBV9|TRBJ2-3
ASSPTGYTDTQY
>TRBD1|TRBV30|TRBJ1-5
AWSGTGTQPQH
>TRBD1|TRBV11-3|TRBJ2-1
ASSSIGTGVHEQF
>-|TRBV30|TRBJ1-5
AWSNDIPQPQH
>-|TRBV7-3|TRBJ1-6
ASSLKGEVSPLH
>-|TRBV30|TRBJ1-4
AWTPLSEKLF
>-|TRBV18|TRBJ1-2
ASSSTAINYGYT
>TRBD1|TRBV6-5|TRBJ2-2
ASSYGTGETGELF
>TRBD2|TRBV4-1|TRBJ2-3
ASSQWTSGTDTQY
>TRBD1|TRBV6-6|TRBJ2-3
ASSPGQGDVDTQY
>TRBD2|TRBV5-6|TRBJ2-3
ASSSTSGGSSTDTQY
>TRBD2|TRBV11-2|TRBJ2-7
ASRGSGMYEQY